This T cell receptor (beta chain) emerged from a study of blood T cell repertoires in COVID-19. Across the whole study: Some COVID-19 samples were acute and others convalescent; all came from the United States, Italy and Spain. T cells, B-cell-depleted T cells, or PBMCs supplied cDNA or gDNA.

Trimming removed 4 bases from V and 5 bases from J; junction bases left unmatched: 10. The CDR3 totals 17 residues. CDR1 and CDR2 from the germline V gene are SGHTS and YDEGEE. Libraries were prepared by immunoSEQ multiplex PCR; TCRdb keeps only in-frame clonotypes and omits some of them. The data show about 110,000 clones, approximately 67% seen once. The gene calls are TRBV5-8 and TRBJ2-5; TRBD2 aligns across 14 bases. The sample taken for sequencing was peripheral blood. The TCR comes from a woman in her fifties or sixties with acute or convalescent COVID-19. The CDR3, as DNA: TGTGCCAGCAGCCAAAGACTAGCGGGGGGGAGTGTGGAGACCCAGTACTTC. Translation: CASSQRLAGGSVETQYF.